This T cell receptor (beta chain) emerged from a study of blood T cell repertoires in COVID-19 (dated by TCRdb to the early 2020s). About the study as a whole: Samples from collaborators originated in the United States, Italy and Spain and spanned both the acute and convalescent phases of COVID-19. Where available, HLA class I and class II types were taken from metadata supplied by the sample provider and were not determined by assay-based typing. The prospective study material was composed of cDNA or gDNA derived from T cells, B-cell-depleted T cells, or PBMCs. The samples were drawn from two sources: the first 160 participants of the ongoing ImmuneRACE study, and 1,254 subjects contributed by 6 global collaborators. A freely available public database, intended as a resource for researchers studying the immune response to SARS-CoV-2, is where the repertoires were released. Deeply sampled blood TCRbeta repertoires from subjects exposed to, actively infected with, or recovered from COVID-19 were included in the dataset. The sample metadata nearly always contained a de-identified subject ID, COVID-19 status, age in years and sex. Study-level results and caveats: Clinical and demographic metadata were provided uncurated, with the amount varying by source and participant.

As regards this clone: Its target antigen remains unknown. No base-level quality is on record; no much larger clone is a single base apart.

Trimming removed 4 bases from V and 4 bases from J, leaving 9 bases between the germline ends. The CDR3 measures 12 amino acids from cysteine to phenylalanine. Only the CDR3 DNA is retained, 36 bases long and in frame from the first base. Based on the germline V gene, the CDR1 and CDR2 sequences are SGHTS and YDEGEE. Enrolling through a virtual design, the prospective study's participants ranged in age from roughly 18 to 89 years and lived across approximately 25 United States geographic areas. Cohort assignment in the prospective study relied on participant-reported clinical history from a screening survey and a study questionnaire. Recovered participants in ImmuneRACE Cohort 3 were defined as having two consecutive negative NP/OP PCR tests, clearance from a healthcare professional, or resolution of symptoms. Each participant in the prospective study had whole blood, serum and a nasopharyngeal or oropharyngeal swab collected by mobile phlebotomists. Prospective study participants could optionally give additional blood draws and questionnaires over an approximately 2-month period. Before DNA extraction, blood samples from the prospective study were shipped at room temperature or frozen.

The immunoSEQ Assay, a bias-controlled multiplex PCR, was used to amplify TCRbeta CDR3 regions from genomic DNA. The published analysis was carried out like this. Within the assay, amplification of reference gene primers was used to estimate how many nucleated cells each sample contained. To quantify the absolute abundance of each unique TCRbeta CDR3 rearrangement, sequence reads were collapsed and filtered. Productive Simpson clonality was computed per sample as the square root of Simpson's diversity index over productive rearrangements. Imported from immuneACCESS, the table was reduced by TCRdb to in-frame sequences with V and J called. These copies leave out some clones; in studies compared against another copy, an unresolved V gene accounts for under half, and the cause of the remainder is not known. The V and J calls and clone size come from that table; D and trimming were worked out from the DNA. Recorded for this sample are around 300,000 clones; roughly nine tenths of them occurred a single time. The ten largest clones represent less than 2% of the sample.

The rearrangement joined TRBV5-8 to TRBJ2-7, with the D gene uncertain. Sample: PBMCs or T cells enriched from blood (not recorded which). This clonotype originated in a woman in her thirties or forties who had recovered from COVID-19. CDR3 sequence: CASSPQSYEQYF. The DNA reads TGTGCCAGCAGCCCACAGTCTTACGAGCAGTACTTC.